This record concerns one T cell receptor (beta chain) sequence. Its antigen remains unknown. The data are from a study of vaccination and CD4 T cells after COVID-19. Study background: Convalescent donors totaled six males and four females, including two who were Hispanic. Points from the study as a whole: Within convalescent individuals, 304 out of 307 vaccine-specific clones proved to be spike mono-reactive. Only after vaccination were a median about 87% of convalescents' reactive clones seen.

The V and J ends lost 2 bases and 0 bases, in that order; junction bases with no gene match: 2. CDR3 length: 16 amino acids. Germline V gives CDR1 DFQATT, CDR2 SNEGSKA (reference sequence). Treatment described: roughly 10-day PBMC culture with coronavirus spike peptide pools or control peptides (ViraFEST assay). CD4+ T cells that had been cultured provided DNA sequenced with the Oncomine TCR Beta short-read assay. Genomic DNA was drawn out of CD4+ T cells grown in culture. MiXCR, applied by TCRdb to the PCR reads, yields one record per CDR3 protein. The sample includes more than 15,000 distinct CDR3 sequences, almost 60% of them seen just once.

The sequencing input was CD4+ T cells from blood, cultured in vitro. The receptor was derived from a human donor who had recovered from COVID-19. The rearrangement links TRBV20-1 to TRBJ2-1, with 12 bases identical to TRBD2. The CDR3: CSARRLAGVSYNEQFF. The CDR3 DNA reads TGCAGTGCTAGACGACTAGCGGGGGTCTCCTACAATGAGCAGTTCTTC.